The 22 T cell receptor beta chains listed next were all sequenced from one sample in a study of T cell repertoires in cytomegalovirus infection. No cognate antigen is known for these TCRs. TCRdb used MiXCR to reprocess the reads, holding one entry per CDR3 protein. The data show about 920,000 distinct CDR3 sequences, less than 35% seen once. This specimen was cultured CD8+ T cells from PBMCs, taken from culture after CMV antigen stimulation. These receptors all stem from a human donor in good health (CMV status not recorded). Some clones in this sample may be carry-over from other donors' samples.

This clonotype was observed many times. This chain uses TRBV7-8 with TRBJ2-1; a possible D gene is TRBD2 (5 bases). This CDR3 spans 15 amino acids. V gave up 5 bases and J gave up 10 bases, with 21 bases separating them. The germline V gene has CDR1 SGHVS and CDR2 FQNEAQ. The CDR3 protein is CASSPVGRSSGEQFF. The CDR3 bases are TGTGCCAGCAGCCCGGTGGGTCGGAGCTCGGGGGAGCAGTTCTTC.

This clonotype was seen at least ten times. DNA of the CDR3: TGTGCCAGCAGCCTCAGGGCTGACTATGGCTACACCTTC. Translating gives CASSLRADYGYTF. The rearrangement uses TRBV7-9 and TRBJ1-2; weak D call: TRBD1 (5 bases). This CDR3 has 13 amino acids. The germline V gene encodes CDR1 SEHNR and CDR2 FQNEAQ (reference sequence). Trimming removed 5 bases from V and 3 bases from J, with 10 bases in between.

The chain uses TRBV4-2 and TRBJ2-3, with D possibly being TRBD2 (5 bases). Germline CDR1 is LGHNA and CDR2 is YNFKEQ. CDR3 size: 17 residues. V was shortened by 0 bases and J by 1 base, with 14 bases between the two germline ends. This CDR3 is CASSQDPWRVGTDTQYF. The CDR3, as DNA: TGTGCCAGCAGCCAAGATCCCTGGCGGGTGGGCACAGATACGCAGTATTTT.

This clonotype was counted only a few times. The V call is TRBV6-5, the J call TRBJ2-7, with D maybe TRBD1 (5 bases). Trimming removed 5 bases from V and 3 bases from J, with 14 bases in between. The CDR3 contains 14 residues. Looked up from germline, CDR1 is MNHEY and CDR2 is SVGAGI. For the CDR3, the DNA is TGTGCCAGCAGTCCCCGTGGGGCGTACTACGAGCAGTACTTC. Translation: CASSPRGAYYEQYF.

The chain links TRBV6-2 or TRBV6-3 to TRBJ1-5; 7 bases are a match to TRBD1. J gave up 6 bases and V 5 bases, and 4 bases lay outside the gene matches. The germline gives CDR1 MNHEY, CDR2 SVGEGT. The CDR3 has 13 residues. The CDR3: CASSRTGSQPQHF. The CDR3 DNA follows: TGTGCCAGCAGTAGGACAGGATCTCAGCCCCAGCATTTT.

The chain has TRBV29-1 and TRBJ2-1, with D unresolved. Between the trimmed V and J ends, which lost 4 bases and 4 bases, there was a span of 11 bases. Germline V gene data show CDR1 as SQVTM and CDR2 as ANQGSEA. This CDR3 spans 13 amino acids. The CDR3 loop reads CSVAGSKYNEQFF. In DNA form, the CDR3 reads TGCAGCGTTGCCGGGTCCAAGTACAATGAGCAGTTCTTC.

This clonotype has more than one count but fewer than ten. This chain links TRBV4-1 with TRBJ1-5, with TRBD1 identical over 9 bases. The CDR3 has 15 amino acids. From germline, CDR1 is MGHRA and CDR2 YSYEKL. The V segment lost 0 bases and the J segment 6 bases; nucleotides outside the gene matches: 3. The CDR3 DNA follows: TGCGCCAGCAGCCAAGATGGGACAGGGTTTCAGCCCCAGCATTTT. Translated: CASSQDGTGFQPQHF.

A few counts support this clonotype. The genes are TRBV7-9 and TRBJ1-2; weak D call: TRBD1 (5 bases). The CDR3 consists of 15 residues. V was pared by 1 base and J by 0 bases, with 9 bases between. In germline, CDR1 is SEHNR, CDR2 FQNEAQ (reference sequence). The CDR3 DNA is TGTGCCAGCAGCTTAGATGGGGCGGCTAACTATGGCTACACCTTC. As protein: CASSLDGAANYGYTF.

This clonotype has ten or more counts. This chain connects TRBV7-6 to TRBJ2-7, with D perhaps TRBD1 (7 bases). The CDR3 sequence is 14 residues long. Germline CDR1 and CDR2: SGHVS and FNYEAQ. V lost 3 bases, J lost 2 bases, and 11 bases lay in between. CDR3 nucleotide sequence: TGTGCCAGCAGCTTGGAGGGGGCCGCCTACGAGCAGTACTTC. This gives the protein CASSLEGAAYEQYF.

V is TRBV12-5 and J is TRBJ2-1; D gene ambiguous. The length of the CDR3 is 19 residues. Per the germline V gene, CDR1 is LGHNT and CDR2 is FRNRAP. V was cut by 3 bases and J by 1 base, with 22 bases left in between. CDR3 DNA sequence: TGTGCTAGTGGTTTCGATTCAGAGTCGTCCATTGATTCCTACAATGAGCAGTTCTTC. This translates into CASGFDSESSIDSYNEQFF. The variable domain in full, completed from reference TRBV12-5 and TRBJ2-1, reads DARVTQTPRHKVTEMGQEVTMRCQPILGHNTVFWYRQTMMQGLELLAYFRNRAPLDDSGMPKDRFSAEMPDATLATLKIQPSEPRDSAVYFCASGFDSESSIDSYNEQFFGPGTRLTVL.

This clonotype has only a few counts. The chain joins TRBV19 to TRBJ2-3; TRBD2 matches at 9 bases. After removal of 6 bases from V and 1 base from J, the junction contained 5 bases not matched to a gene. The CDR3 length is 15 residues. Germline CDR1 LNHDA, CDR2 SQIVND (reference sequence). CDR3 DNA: TGTGCCAGTAGAATCGCGGGGGGGGGCACAGATACGCAGTATTTT. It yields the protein CASRIAGGGTDTQYF.

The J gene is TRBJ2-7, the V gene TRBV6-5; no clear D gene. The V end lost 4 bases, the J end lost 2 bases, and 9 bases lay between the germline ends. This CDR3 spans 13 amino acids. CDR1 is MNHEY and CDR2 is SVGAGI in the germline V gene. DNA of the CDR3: TGTGCCAGCAGTTCGGCGCGGACCTACGAGCAGTACGTC. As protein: CASSSARTYEQYV.

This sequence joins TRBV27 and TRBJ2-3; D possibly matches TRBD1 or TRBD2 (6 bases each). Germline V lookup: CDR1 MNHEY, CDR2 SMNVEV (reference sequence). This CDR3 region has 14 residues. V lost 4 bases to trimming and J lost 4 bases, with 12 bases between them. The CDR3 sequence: CASSSYREADTQYF. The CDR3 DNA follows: TGTGCCAGCAGTTCGTACAGGGAGGCAGATACGCAGTATTTT.

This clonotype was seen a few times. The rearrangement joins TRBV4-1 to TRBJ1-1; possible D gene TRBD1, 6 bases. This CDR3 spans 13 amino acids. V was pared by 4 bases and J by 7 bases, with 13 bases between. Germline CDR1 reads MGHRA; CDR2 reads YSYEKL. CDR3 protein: CASSLRGGDEAFF. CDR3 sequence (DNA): TGCGCCAGCAGCCTCAGAGGGGGGGATGAAGCTTTCTTT.

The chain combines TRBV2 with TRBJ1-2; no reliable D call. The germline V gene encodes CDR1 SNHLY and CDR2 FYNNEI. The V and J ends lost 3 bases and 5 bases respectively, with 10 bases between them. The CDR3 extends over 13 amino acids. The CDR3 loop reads CASSETVGYGYTF. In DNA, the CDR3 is TGTGCCAGCAGTGAGACGGTTGGGTATGGCTACACCTTC.

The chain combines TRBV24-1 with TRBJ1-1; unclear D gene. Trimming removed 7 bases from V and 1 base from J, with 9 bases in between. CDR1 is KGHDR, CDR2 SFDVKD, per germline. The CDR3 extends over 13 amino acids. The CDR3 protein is CATRGMGNTEAFF. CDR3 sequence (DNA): TGTGCCACCAGAGGTATGGGGAACACTGAAGCTTTCTTT.

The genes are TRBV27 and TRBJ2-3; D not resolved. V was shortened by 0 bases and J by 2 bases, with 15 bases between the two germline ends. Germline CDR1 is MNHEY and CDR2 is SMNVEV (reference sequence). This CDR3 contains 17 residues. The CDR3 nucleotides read TGTGCCAGCAGTTTATCGATGGGTGAGGCACACACAGATACGCAGTATTTT. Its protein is CASSLSMGEAHTDTQYF.

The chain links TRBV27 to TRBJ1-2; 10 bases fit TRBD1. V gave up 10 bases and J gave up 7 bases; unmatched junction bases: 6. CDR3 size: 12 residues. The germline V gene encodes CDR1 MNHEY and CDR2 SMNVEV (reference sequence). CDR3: CATRQGALGYTF. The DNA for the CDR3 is TGTGCCACACGACAGGGGGCGCTTGGCTACACCTTC.

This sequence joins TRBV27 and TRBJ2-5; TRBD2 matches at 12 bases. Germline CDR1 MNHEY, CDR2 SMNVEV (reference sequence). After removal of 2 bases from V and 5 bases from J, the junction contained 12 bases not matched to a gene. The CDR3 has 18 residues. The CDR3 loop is CASSLVPPSGGAWETQYF. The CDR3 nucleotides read TGTGCCAGCAGTTTAGTCCCCCCTAGCGGGGGGGCTTGGGAGACCCAGTACTTC.

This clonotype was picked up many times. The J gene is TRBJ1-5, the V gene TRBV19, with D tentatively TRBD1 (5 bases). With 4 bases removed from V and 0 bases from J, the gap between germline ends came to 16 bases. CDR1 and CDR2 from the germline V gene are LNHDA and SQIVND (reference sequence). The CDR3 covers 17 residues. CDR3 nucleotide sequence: TGTGCCAGTAGTACTGACCCACAGGTCTTTAGCAATCAGCCCCAGCATTTT. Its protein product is CASSTDPQVFSNQPQHF.

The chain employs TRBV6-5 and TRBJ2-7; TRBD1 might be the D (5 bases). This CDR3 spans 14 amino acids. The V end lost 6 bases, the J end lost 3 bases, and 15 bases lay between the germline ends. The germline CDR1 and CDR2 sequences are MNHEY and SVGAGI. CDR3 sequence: CASSLQGALYEQYF. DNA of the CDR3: TGTGCCAGCAGCTTGCAAGGGGCCCTCTACGAGCAGTACTTC.

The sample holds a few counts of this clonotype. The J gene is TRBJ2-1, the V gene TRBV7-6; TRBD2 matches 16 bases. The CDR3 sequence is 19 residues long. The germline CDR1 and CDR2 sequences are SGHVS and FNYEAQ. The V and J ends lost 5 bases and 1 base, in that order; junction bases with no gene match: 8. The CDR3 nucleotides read TGTGCCAGCAGCCAGACGGGGACTAGCGGGGGGGTTTCCTACAATGAGCAGTTCTTC. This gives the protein CASSQTGTSGGVSYNEQFF.